Listed below are T cell receptor beta chains from one sample, sequenced in a study of a mutant IDH1 vaccine in newly diagnosed glioma. These receptors' targets are unknown. The repertoire was sequenced with immunoSEQ multiplex PCR; TCRdb's copy has only in-frame clones and lacks some. The table includes around 51,000 clones, around 80% detected once. The input for sequencing was PBMCs, taken from a glioma patient whose treatment included an IDH1 peptide vaccine. The receptor source for this set is a woman aged 35 to 49 with glioma. CDR3s leave out the opening cysteine and the closing phenylalanine or tryptophan. Clone size appears in some rows only: once, few, many, or a class for an expanded clone.

. | TRBV29-1 | SVEVRGRDYGYT
. | TRBV6-6 | ASRLAASSTDTQY
. | TRBV7-9 | ASSLKALGGLSGNTIY
. | TRBV27 | ASSLGGNLLNSEQY
few | TRBV5-1 | ASSGKRGQDYNSPLH
. | TRBV10-2 | ASSEEAREKLF
once | TRBV6-5 | ASSYSPTTRGTEAF
. | TRBV5-5 | ASSFATGYYEQY
. | TRBV2 | ASSARGTEAF
. | TRBV7-2 | ASSRSGLFTDTQY
once | TRBV6-6 | ASSLAGGQNNEQF
. | TRBV5-1 | ASSIQGADTEAF
. | TRBV30 | AWSVSIPVGYT
once | TRBV2 | ASSEWGQSNYGYT
. | TRBV29-1 | SVHQVGELF
. | TRBV7-2 | ASSLASGGYNEQF
few | TRBV27 | ASSLNLNNEAF
. | TRBV5-6 | ASSLARTPYNEQF